This T cell receptor (beta chain) is from a study of cytomegalovirus exposure and HLA in healthy donors. The table came from immunoSEQ multiplex PCR; TCRdb's copy has only in-frame clones and leaves some out. The table includes 100,000 to 150,000 clones, 95% to 96% detected once. CDR3 size: 18 residues. V gave up 8 bases and J gave up 4 bases, with 27 bases separating them. The germline V gene encodes CDR1 MNHEY and CDR2 SMNVEV (reference sequence). General study points: Many donors shared some public TCRs, even though most TCR sequences were rare.

In the case of this clone: Its matching antigen is unknown.

This clonotype originated in a man aged 18 to 30 in good health and CMV-seronegative. This chain connects TRBV27 to TRBJ1-5, with D uncertain. The sample was PBMCs. The CDR3 DNA reads TGTGCCAGCGTTTCGCGTCGAGTGTCCGGGTGGAGGAATCAGCCCCAGCATTTT. It specifies CASVSRRVSGWRNQPQHF.